A selection of T cell receptor beta chains follows, all from one sample in a study of blood T cell repertoires in COVID-19. Sequencing was performed with immunoSEQ multiplex PCR; in TCRdb, only in-frame clones are kept and a portion is missing. The table lists about 140,000 clones, around nine tenths of them singletons, with less than 2% in the top ten. The sample was peripheral blood. The receptors were sampled from a woman aged 60-75 years with acute or convalescent COVID-19. Both conserved end residues are part of each CDR3. Each record gives: D gene, clone size, J gene, V gene, CDR3 protein, CDR3 DNA. D genes are given only for firm matches. The size entry is marked missing in some rows and otherwise reads once, few, many or a size class.

>-|-|TRBJ2-1|TRBV29-1
CSVEALPRSSNEQFF
TGCAGCGTTGAAGCATTACCTCGGAGCAGCAATGAGCAGTTCTTC
>-|few|TRBJ2-7|TRBV6-2/TRBV6-3
CASSYMDNYEQYF
TGTGCCAGCAGTTACATGGACAACTACGAGCAGTACTTC
>-|-|TRBJ2-5|TRBV7-2
CASSSQSGQETQYF
TGTGCCAGCAGCTCACAGAGCGGGCAAGAGACCCAGTACTTC
>TRBD1|-|TRBJ1-2|TRBV6-2/TRBV6-3
CASSYQTGPADASYGYTF
TGTGCCAGCAGTTACCAGACAGGGCCGGCAGATGCCTCCTATGGCTACACCTTC
>TRBD1|-|TRBJ1-2|TRBV7-2
CASTDGRTGMSYGYTF
TGTGCCAGTACGGACGGTAGGACAGGGATGAGCTATGGCTACACCTTC
>-|-|TRBJ1-1|TRBV28
CASSSTVNTEAFF
TGTGCCAGCAGCTCAACAGTGAACACTGAAGCTTTCTTT
>-|-|TRBJ1-4|TRBV7-8
CASSDRRAASGGVMFF
TGTGCCAGCAGCGACCGGCGGGCCGCCTCCGGGGGAGTGATGTTTTTT
>TRBD2|-|TRBJ2-1|TRBV14
CASSLRTSGPYNEQFF
TGTGCCAGCAGCTTGCGGACTAGCGGGCCCTACAATGAGCAGTTCTTC
>-|-|TRBJ2-7|TRBV5-1
CASSLGAGAYEQYF
TGCGCCAGCAGCTTGGGGGCAGGGGCCTACGAGCAGTACTTC
>TRBD1|-|TRBJ2-3|TRBV10-3
CAISELGQGADTQYF
TGTGCCATCAGTGAGCTGGGACAGGGGGCAGATACGCAGTATTTT